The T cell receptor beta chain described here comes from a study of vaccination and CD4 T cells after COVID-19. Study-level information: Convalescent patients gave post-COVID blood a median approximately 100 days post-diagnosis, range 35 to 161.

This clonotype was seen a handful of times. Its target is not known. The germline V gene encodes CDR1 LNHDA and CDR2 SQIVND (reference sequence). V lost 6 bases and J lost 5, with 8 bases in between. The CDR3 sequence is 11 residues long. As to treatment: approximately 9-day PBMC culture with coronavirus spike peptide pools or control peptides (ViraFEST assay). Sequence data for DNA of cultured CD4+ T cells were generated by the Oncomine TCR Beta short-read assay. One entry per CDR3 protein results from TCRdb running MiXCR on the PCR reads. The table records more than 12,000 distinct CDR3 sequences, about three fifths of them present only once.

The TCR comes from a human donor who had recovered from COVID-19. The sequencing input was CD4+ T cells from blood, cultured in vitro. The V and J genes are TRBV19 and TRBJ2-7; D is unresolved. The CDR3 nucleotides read TGTGCCAGTAGCAATCTGGACGAGCAGTACTTC. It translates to CASSNLDEQYF.